This is a list of T cell receptor beta chains from one sample in a study of shared clonotypes between healthy human individuals. Generated by immunoSEQ multiplex PCR, the TCRdb table keeps only in-frame clones and is missing some. The sample contains 2 million to 2.5 million clones, around 95% of which appear only once. Sequences were obtained from naive CD4+ T cells sorted from blood. The receptors were sampled from a man aged 18 to 30 in good health. Both conserved end residues are part of each CDR3. Each record gives: J gene, V gene, clone size, D gene, CDR3 protein, CDR3 DNA. D genes are given only for firm matches. Expanded clones are given a class, and other clones once, few, many or no size at all.

TRBJ1-3 TRBV9 - - CASSAPGSSSGNTIYF TGTGCCAGCAGCGCCCCAGGTTCAAGCTCTGGAAACACCATATATTTT
TRBJ1-4 TRBV7-2 - TRBD1 CASSQQGINEKLFF TGTGCCAGCAGCCAACAGGGGATTAATGAAAAACTGTTTTTT
TRBJ1-6 TRBV7-2 - - CASSLGRGGGSLHF TGTGCCAGCAGCTTAGGCAGGGGCGGGGGATCCCTCCACTTT
TRBJ2-7 TRBV4-1 - TRBD2 CASSGTSGRSYEQYF TGCGCCAGCAGCGGGACTAGCGGGAGATCCTACGAGCAGTACTTC
TRBJ2-1 TRBV27 - - CASRVGAFNEQFF TGTGCCAGCAGGGTGGGGGCTTTCAATGAGCAGTTCTTC
TRBJ2-3 TRBV27 - - CASEQRGTDTQYF TGTGCCAGCGAACAGCGGGGCACAGATACGCAGTATTTT
TRBJ2-4 TRBV19 - TRBD1 CASSTGQGGIQYF TGTGCCAGTAGTACCGGACAGGGCGGCATTCAGTACTTC
TRBJ2-6 TRBV27 - - CASSSLSGANVLTF TGTGCCAGCAGCTCCCTTTCTGGGGCCAACGTCCTGACTTTC
TRBJ2-7 TRBV6-1 - - CASSLQVVGYEQYF TGTGCCAGCTCCCTCCAAGTGGTCGGATACGAGCAGTACTTC
TRBJ2-7 TRBV7-2 - TRBD2 CASRLAGGSSYEQYF TGTGCCAGCAGATTAGCGGGTGGGAGCTCCTACGAGCAGTACTTC
TRBJ2-3 TRBV5-4 - - CASRSQDTQYF TGTGCCAGCAGATCCCAAGATACGCAGTATTTT
TRBJ1-5 TRBV28 - - CASSSEYSNQPQHF TGTGCCAGCAGTTCAGAATATAGCAATCAGCCCCAGCATTTT
TRBJ2-4 TRBV27 - - CASSLMDPAKNIQYF TGTGCCAGCAGTTTGATGGACCCAGCCAAAAACATTCAGTACTTC
TRBJ1-2 TRBV9 - TRBD1 CASSDQSGGGKDGYTF TGTGCCAGCAGCGACCAATCAGGGGGCGGTAAGGATGGCTACACCTTC
TRBJ1-1 TRBV11-2 - TRBD1 CASSISRGRTEAFF TGTGCCAGCAGCATAAGCAGGGGGCGCACTGAAGCTTTCTTT
TRBJ2-1 TRBV6-1 - TRBD1 CASSPQGQGANEQFF TGTGCCAGCAGTCCTCAAGGACAGGGGGCCAATGAGCAGTTCTTC
TRBJ1-6 TRBV9 - - CASSVDWGPNSPLHF TGTGCCAGCAGCGTAGATTGGGGGCCGAATTCACCCCTCCACTTT
TRBJ1-1 TRBV5-8 - - CASSQGVFKAFF TGTGCCAGCAGCCAAGGGGTGTTTAAAGCTTTCTTT
TRBJ1-4 TRBV30 - TRBD1 CALSGQINEKLFF TGTGCCTTATCGGGACAGATTAATGAAAAACTGTTTTTT
TRBJ1-5 TRBV9 - TRBD1 CASSPGQGNQPQHF TGTGCCAGCAGCCCCGGACAGGGAAATCAGCCCCAGCATTTT
TRBJ2-7 TRBV29-1 - TRBD2 CSVASGLTYEQYF TGCAGCGTTGCTAGCGGGCTAACCTACGAGCAGTACTTC
TRBJ2-3 TRBV9 - - CASGLSTDTQYF TGTGCCAGCGGACTTTCAACAGATACGCAGTATTTT
TRBJ1-1 TRBV11-2 - - CASSLGKVQGKGTEAFF TGTGCCAGCAGCTTAGGGAAGGTTCAGGGGAAGGGCACTGAAGCTTTCTTT
TRBJ1-3 TRBV18 - - CASSPPNRSGNTIYF TGTGCCAGCTCACCACCGAACAGGTCTGGAAACACCATATATTTT
TRBJ2-2 TRBV18 - - CASSPRRAAGELFF TGTGCCAGCTCACCACGGAGAGCTGCCGGGGAGCTGTTTTTT
TRBJ1-6 TRBV12-5 once TRBD1 CASALGTESSPLHF TGTGCTAGTGCCTTGGGGACAGAGAGTTCACCCCTCCACTTT
TRBJ2-7 TRBV18 - - CASSPGRGASYEQYF TGTGCCAGCTCACCGGGACGAGGGGCGTCCTACGAGCAGTACTTC
TRBJ1-1 TRBV6-1 few TRBD1 CATVGQGLGRTEAFF TGTGCCACTGTCGGACAGGGATTAGGGCGGACTGAAGCTTTCTTT
TRBJ1-2 TRBV14 - - CASSQATNYGYTF TGTGCCAGCAGCCAAGCCACTAACTATGGCTACACCTTC
TRBJ1-2 TRBV7-9 - - CASSFSDTLMGYTF TGTGCCAGCAGCTTTTCGGACACCCTAATGGGCTACACCTTC
TRBJ1-2 TRBV18 - - CASSPQDGSNYGYTF TGTGCCAGCTCACCACAGGACGGAAGTAACTATGGCTACACCTTC
TRBJ1-1 TRBV30 few - CAWFITVTEAFF TGTGCCTGGTTCATCACGGTTACTGAAGCTTTCTTT
TRBJ1-1 TRBV18 - - CASSPSNTEAFF TGTGCCAGCTCACCCTCGAACACTGAAGCTTTCTTT
TRBJ2-7 TRBV2 once - CASRAGTSSSYEQYF TGTGCCAGCAGGGCCGGGACCTCAAGCTCCTACGAGCAGTACTTC
TRBJ2-7 TRBV2 - - CASSENAAQYF TGTGCCAGCAGTGAAAACGCGGCGCAGTACTTC
TRBJ1-6 TRBV28 - - CASSLGEGGSYNSPLHF TGTGCCAGCAGTTTGGGTGAGGGGGGCTCCTATAATTCACCCCTCCACTTT
TRBJ1-5 TRBV7-9 - - CASSWTDSNQPQHF TGTGCCAGCAGTTGGACCGATAGCAATCAGCCCCAGCATTTT
TRBJ2-7 TRBV19 once TRBD1 CASSLDRGYEQYF TGTGCCAGTAGCCTAGACAGGGGGTACGAGCAGTACTTC
TRBJ2-7 TRBV7-2 - - CASSLGAGATYEQYF TGTGCCAGCAGCTTAGGCGCAGGGGCGACCTACGAGCAGTACTTC
TRBJ1-1 TRBV5-1 - - CASSLARSMNTEAFF TGCGCCAGCAGCTTGGCGAGGAGCATGAACACTGAAGCTTTCTTT
TRBJ2-7 TRBV11-2 - - CASSGRGGTGYEQYF TGTGCCAGCAGCGGGAGAGGGGGGACCGGGTACGAGCAGTACTTC
TRBJ2-1 TRBV10-2 - TRBD1 CASSDPTTGGRDEQFF TGCGCCAGCAGTGATCCCACGACAGGGGGACGCGATGAGCAGTTCTTC
TRBJ2-7 TRBV7-8 - - CASSPRVSYEQYF TGTGCCAGCAGCCCTAGGGTATCCTACGAGCAGTACTTC
TRBJ2-1 TRBV6-5 once - CASSYSAPSSYNEQFF TGTGCCAGCAGTTACTCCGCCCCCAGCTCCTACAATGAGCAGTTCTTC
TRBJ1-1 TRBV5-6 once - CASNPGAGAGEAFF TGTGCCAGCAACCCTGGGGCGGGGGCCGGGGAAGCTTTCTTT
TRBJ2-3 TRBV4-2 - - CASSHWRADTQYF TGTGCCAGCAGCCATTGGAGAGCAGATACGCAGTATTTT